The 10 T cell receptor beta chains below come from one sample, sequenced in a study of blood T cell repertoires in COVID-19. Measured with immunoSEQ multiplex PCR; TCRdb has only the in-frame clones, and not every one. This table holds more than 85,000 clones, about four fifths found once. Sample: peripheral blood. These receptors originate from an older woman with acute or convalescent COVID-19.

The genes are TRBV7-2 and TRBJ2-2; maybe TRBD2 (6 bases). In germline, CDR1 is SGHTA, CDR2 FQGNSA. V was cut by 5 bases and J by 4 bases, with 14 bases left in between. The CDR3 loop spans 15 amino acids. CDR3 amino acids: CASSLGRGRTGELFF. CDR3 sequence (DNA): TGTGCCAGCAGCCTGGGGCGGGGACGCACCGGGGAGCTGTTTTTT.

In its sample, this clone was seen once. The gene calls are TRBV20-1 and TRBJ2-3, with D hard to call. The CDR3 is 12 amino acids. With 3 bases removed from V and 9 bases from J, the gap between germline ends came to 13 bases. CDR1 and CDR2 (germline): DFQATT, SNEGSKA (reference sequence). CDR3 DNA sequence: TGCAGTGCTAGTCTCCCAGGCCGGACGCAGTATTTT. It codes for CSASLPGRTQYF.

In its sample, this clone was seen a few times. The CDR3 sequence: CASSPGQIPYNSPLHF. CDR3 DNA: TGCGCCAGCAGCCCCGGACAGATCCCTTATAATTCACCCCTCCACTTT. The rearrangement uses TRBV5-1 and TRBJ1-6; possible D gene TRBD1, 6 bases. Germline assignment: CDR1 SGHRS and CDR2 YFSETQ. This CDR3 contains 16 residues. V was pared by 4 bases and J by 4 bases, with 15 bases between.

CDR3 amino acids: CASSETPGRSGYTF. In DNA form, the CDR3 reads TGTGCCAGCAGTGAAACGCCAGGAAGATCGGGGTACACCTTC. This sequence joins TRBV6-1 and TRBJ1-2; D is uncertain. The CDR3 sequence is 14 residues long. Trimming cost V 2 bases and J 11 bases, with 18 bases left between them. The germline V gene encodes CDR1 MNHNS and CDR2 SASEGT.

The chain is built from TRBV30 and TRBJ2-7; the D gene is possibly TRBD2 (5 bases). Germline CDR1 reads GTSNPN; CDR2 reads SVGIG (reference sequence). The length of the CDR3 is 15 residues. V was cut by 0 bases and J by 3 bases, with 15 bases left in between. CDR3 coding DNA: TGTGCCTGGAGTGTAAGGGCAGGACTTTTCTACGAGCAGTACTTC. This sequence encodes CAWSVRAGLFYEQYF.

This chain uses TRBV7-8 with TRBJ2-5; perhaps TRBD1 as D (6 bases). CDR1 and CDR2 from the germline V gene are SGHVS and FQNEAQ. Deletions cut 8 bases from V and 2 bases from J, with 24 bases between. The CDR3 extends over 17 amino acids. CDR3 in amino acids: CASEGSGPGHLQETQYF. The CDR3 DNA reads TGTGCCAGCGAAGGATCGGGACCGGGACACCTTCAAGAGACCCAGTACTTC.

V is TRBV30 and J is TRBJ1-1; D might be TRBD1 (5 bases). Trimming took off 1 base at V and 5 bases at J, with 14 bases between the two ends. This CDR3 is 14 amino acids long. Germline CDR1 is GTSNPN and CDR2 is SVGIG (reference sequence). The chain's CDR3 is CAWSGGGSWTEAFF. The CDR3, as DNA: TGTGCCTGGAGTGGGGGGGGATCTTGGACTGAAGCTTTCTTT. The full variable domain, its missing parts supplied by reference TRBV30 and TRBJ1-1, is SQTIHQWPATLVQPVGSPLSLECTVEGTSNPNLYWYRQAAGRGLQLLFYSVGIGQISSEVPQNLSASRPQDRQFILSSKKLLLSDSGFYLCAWSGGGSWTEAFFGQGTRLTVV.

The table lists this clone with a count of one. The chain joins TRBV7-9 to TRBJ2-7; D is ambiguous. The V and J ends lost 7 bases and 2 bases respectively, with 12 bases between them. This CDR3 spans 13 amino acids. Germline V gene data show CDR1 as SEHNR and CDR2 as FQNEAQ (reference sequence). The chain's CDR3 is CASNSNTAYEQYF. In nucleotides, the CDR3 is TGTGCCAGCAACTCCAATACGGCCTACGAGCAGTACTTC.

This clone was seen ten or more times. The J gene is TRBJ2-7, the V gene TRBV11-2, with TRBD2 matching over 7 bases. Germline V gene sequence: CDR1 SGHAT, CDR2 FQNNGV. The CDR3 totals 15 residues. The V gene end was trimmed by 1 base and the J gene end by 0 bases; junction bases not matched to a gene: 3. The CDR3 DNA reads TGTGCCAGCAGCTTAGGGGGGGGACCCTCCTACGAGCAGTACTTC. As protein: CASSLGGGPSYEQYF.

The chain uses TRBV3-1 (or the pseudogene TRBV3-2) and TRBJ2-7, with 7 bases identical to TRBD2. J was trimmed by 4 bases and V by 3 bases; bases with no gene match: 12. Germline V gene lookup returns CDR1 LGHDT and CDR2 YNNKEL (reference sequence). This CDR3 is 16 amino acids long. In nucleotides, the CDR3 is TGTGCCAGCAGCCAGGGCTGGTCTAGCGGCCGTTACGAGCAGTACTTC. Translating gives CASSQGWSSGRYEQYF.